This entry concerns a single TCR beta chain. A junction end diverges from the germline sequence, so it may reflect a read error. These data are taken from a study of T cell repertoires in aging, cancer and after chemotherapy. The template was genomic DNA from peripheral blood, not RNA. A mixed TRB-A/B primer pool amplified rearranged TRB by multiplex touch-down PCR. Using its own MiXCR run on the multiplex PCR reads, TCRdb lists one record per CDR3 protein. In the table there are fewer than 4,000 distinct CDR3 sequences, nearly 35% of which are singletons. This CDR3 is 14 amino acids long. This receptor was taken from a human donor in good health. The V gene is TRBV12-3 or TRBV12-4, the J gene TRBJ2-7, with TRBD1 as a possible D gene (5 bases). Sequenced sample: blood. The CDR3 here is CASSLGQGSYEQYF. CDR3 DNA: TGTGCCAGCAGCTTAGGGCAGGGCTCCTACGAGCAGTACTTC.